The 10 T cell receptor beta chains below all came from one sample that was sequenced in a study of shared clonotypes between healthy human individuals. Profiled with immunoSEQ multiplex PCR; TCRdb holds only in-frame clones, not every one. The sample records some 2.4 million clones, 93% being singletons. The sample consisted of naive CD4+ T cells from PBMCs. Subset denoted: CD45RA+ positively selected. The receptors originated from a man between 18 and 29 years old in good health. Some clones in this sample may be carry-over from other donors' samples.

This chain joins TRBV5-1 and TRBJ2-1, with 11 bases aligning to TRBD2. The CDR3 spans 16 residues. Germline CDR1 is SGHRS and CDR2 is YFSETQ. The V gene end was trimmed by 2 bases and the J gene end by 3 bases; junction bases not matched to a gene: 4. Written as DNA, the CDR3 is TGCGCCAGCAGCTTCGCCGGGACTAGCGGCTACAATGAGCAGTTCTTC. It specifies CASSFAGTSGYNEQFF.

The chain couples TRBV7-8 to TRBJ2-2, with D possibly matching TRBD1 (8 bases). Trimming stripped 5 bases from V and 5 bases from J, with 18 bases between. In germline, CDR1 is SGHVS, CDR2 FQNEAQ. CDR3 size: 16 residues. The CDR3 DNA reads TGTGCCAGCAGCGGGACAGGACTAGGTGGTACCGGGGAGCTGTTTTTT. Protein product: CASSGTGLGGTGELFF.

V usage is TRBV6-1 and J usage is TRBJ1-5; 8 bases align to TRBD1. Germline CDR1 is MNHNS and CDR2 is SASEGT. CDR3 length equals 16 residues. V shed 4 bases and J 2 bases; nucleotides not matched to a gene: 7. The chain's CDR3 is CASSGSGGVGNQPQHF. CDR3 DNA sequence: TGTGCCAGCAGTGGATCAGGGGGCGTCGGCAATCAGCCCCAGCATTTT.

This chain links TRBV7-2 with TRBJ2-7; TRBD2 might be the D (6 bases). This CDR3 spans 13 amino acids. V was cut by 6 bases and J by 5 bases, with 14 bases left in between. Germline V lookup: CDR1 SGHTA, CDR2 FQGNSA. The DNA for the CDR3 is TGTGCCAGCAGGAATCCGGGACTTCACGAGCAGTACTTC. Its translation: CASRNPGLHEQYF.

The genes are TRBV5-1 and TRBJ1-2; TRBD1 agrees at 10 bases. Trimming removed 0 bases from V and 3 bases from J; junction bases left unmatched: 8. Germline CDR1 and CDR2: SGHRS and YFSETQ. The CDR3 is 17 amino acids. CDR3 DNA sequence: TGCGCCAGCAGCTTGGCTGGAATGACAGGGGGCTACTATGGCTACACCTTC. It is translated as CASSLAGMTGGYYGYTF.

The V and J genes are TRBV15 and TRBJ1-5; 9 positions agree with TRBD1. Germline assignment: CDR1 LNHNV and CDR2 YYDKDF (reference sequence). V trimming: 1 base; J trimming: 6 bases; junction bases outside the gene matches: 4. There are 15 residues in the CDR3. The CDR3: CATSRAQGAGQPQHF. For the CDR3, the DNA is TGTGCCACCAGCAGAGCACAGGGGGCAGGTCAGCCCCAGCATTTT.

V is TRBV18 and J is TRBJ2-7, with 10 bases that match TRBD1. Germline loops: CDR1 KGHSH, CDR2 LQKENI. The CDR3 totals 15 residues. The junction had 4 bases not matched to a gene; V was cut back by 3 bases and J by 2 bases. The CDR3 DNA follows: TGTGCCAGCTCACCCAGGACAGGGGGGACCTACGAGCAGTACTTC. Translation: CASSPRTGGTYEQYF.

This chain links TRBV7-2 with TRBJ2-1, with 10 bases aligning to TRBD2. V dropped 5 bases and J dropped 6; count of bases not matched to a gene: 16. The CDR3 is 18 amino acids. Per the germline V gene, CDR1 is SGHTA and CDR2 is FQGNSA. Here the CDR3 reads CASSQLPLRTSGGNEQFF. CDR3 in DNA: TGTGCCAGCAGCCAACTCCCCCTAAGGACTAGCGGAGGCAATGAGCAGTTCTTC.

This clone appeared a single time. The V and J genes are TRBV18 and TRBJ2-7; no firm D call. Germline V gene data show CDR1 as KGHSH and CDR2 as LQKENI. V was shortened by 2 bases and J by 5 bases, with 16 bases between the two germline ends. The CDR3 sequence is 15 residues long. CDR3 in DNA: TGTGCCAGCTCACCAAGAACGCCCCATATTGACGAGCAGTACTTC. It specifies CASSPRTPHIDEQYF. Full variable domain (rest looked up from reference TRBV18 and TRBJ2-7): NAGVMQNPRHLVRRRGQEARLRCSPMKGHSHVYWYRQLPEEGLKFMVYLQKENIIDESGMPKERFSAEFPKEGPSILRIQQVVRGDSAAYFCASSPRTPHIDEQYFGPGTRLTVT.

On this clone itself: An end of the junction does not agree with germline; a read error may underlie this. Here the CDR3 reads CASSLVRSQQLSHNEQFF. The CDR3 DNA reads as TGTGCCAGCAGCTTAGTAAGAAGTCAGCAGCTCTCCCACAATGAGCAGTTCTTC. V usage is TRBV11-2 and J usage is TRBJ2-1, with D unclear. Germline values: CDR1 SGHAT, CDR2 FQNNGV. The CDR3 totals 18 residues. The whole variable domain, filled in from reference TRBV11-2 and TRBJ2-1, reads EAGVAQSPRYKIIEKRQSVAFWCNPISGHATLYWYQQILGQGPKLLIQFQNNGVVDDSQLPKDRFSAERLKGVDSTLKIQPAKLEDSAVYLCASSLVRSQQLSHNEQFFGPGTRLTVL.